This TCR beta chain is from a study of immune cell composition in non-small cell lung cancer. Study outcomes and limitations: Tumour TCR-beta clonality showed no significant link to smoking pack-years. Clones >0.5% enriched in tumour were rarer in adenocarcinoma (about 35%) than squamous (approximately 80%). Dominant in vivo tumour-associated clones were not shown to share tumour-reactive sequences.

Sequenced by immunoSEQ multiplex PCR; TCRdb stores in-frame clones only, minus some. The sample consists of 14,000 or so clones, about 84% of them appearing once. The CDR3 loop spans 15 amino acids. Germline V gene data show CDR1 as SEHNR and CDR2 as FQNEAQ (reference sequence). This clone is a singleton in its sample. Its target is unknown. A read error may produce the germline difference seen at one junction end. This chain uses TRBV7-9 with TRBJ2-2; perhaps TRBD2 as D (6 bases). The sequence came from a human donor with non-small cell lung cancer. Sequenced material: lung tumor tissue. The CDR3 spells CASSLLVGLPGELLF. CDR3 DNA: TGTGCCAGCAGCTTACTTGTGGGACTCCCCGGGGAGCTGCTTTTT.